This entry describes one T cell receptor beta chain. The sample holds many counts of this clonotype. What this receptor recognizes is not known. No base quality values were provided; no much bigger clone lies one nucleotide off. This specimen's treatment or condition label, interpreted: live attenuated yellow fever vaccine strain. Two biological replicates of bulk PBMCs were collected at each blood-draw timepoint. PBMCs were isolated from peripheral blood using a standard Ficoll-Paque protocol. RNA was extracted with TriZol from bulk PBMCs, CD4 and CD8 fractions, and dextramer-positive and dextramer-negative fractions. These data belong to a study of T cells after yellow fever vaccination (dated by TCRdb to the late 2010s). Regarding the study in general: The SMART-Seq v4 Ultra Low Input RNA kit was used to prepare libraries from fractions with low cell numbers. To track T-cell clones before and after primary and booster YFV17D yellow fever vaccination, bulk TCR alpha and beta repertoires were sequenced longitudinally. Two healthy male donors, one aged 18 to 30 and one aged 30 to 40 years, made up the cohort. Bulk PBMC replicates and cell subsets were isolated from blood drawn at multiple timepoints before and after both primary and secondary immunization. Points the paper makes about the study in general: Computational filtering was needed because FACS-sorted repertoires could contain abundant contaminating clonotypes from the bulk population. Only two donors were included in the study, so the extent to which the findings can be generalized is limited. A small fraction of clonotypes showed up in both the CD4 and CD8 compartments, probably as a result of convergent recombination. After the booster, most clones that had expanded after primary vaccination were detected again (around 97% of CD4 and around 88% of CD8), suggesting broad maintenance of memory. Compared with the primary T-cell response, the secondary T-cell response was faster but weaker, reaching its peak on day 5 rather than on day 15.

V lost 6 bases and J lost 2 bases; the stretch between them is 11 bases long. The germline V gene supplies CDR1 SGHAT and CDR2 FQNNGV. The CDR3 numbers 14 residues from cysteine through phenylalanine. The kept DNA is CDR3 alone, 42 bases in frame from the first base. The sequencing machine was an Illumina NovaSeq 6000. TCR cDNA was synthesized by 5'RACE template switching, through which a universal primer site and unique molecular identifiers were introduced. cDNA synthesis was primed from both the TCR alpha and TCR beta constant segments. Two PCR steps were used to amplify libraries, with sample barcodes and sequencing adapters being added in the second step. Libraries were sequenced on Illumina HiSeq 2500 (2x100 bp) or NovaSeq (2x150 bp). From the authors' description of their analysis: Reads were demultiplexed and collapsed into UMI consensus sequences with MIGEC, and V(D)J alignment was performed with MiXCR. Using edgeR on replicate PBMC samples, clonotypes were called vaccine-responding if FDR was below 0.01 and the log2 fold change was above 5 up to day 15. Bulk clonotypes were assigned CD4 or CD8 identity according to which sequenced CD4 or CD8 repertoire held them at higher abundance. TCRdb ran its own pipeline on the public reads, namely fastp trimming at Q25 and MiXCR clone calling, and kept in-frame beta chains. Rows matching on CDR3 protein sequence are summarized as one entry with the most common DNA and genes. These V and J calls derive from TCRdb rather than the authors' analysis. This sample lists a few hundred thousand distinct CDR3 sequences; over 4% were detected once. The ten largest account for 20% to 25% of the sample.

The receptor chain draws on TRBV11-2 and TRBJ2-1; TRBD1 is a weak D gene call, 6 bases matching. Material: PBMCs, obtained 5 days after the yellow fever booster vaccination. The sequence derives from a man between 18 and 35 years old who received the YFV17D yellow fever vaccine. The DNA is as follows: TGTGCCAGCAGTGGGGACATCACCTACAATGAGCAGTTCTTC. This codes for CASSGDITYNEQFF. With the portions outside the CDR3 filled from the reference TRBV11-2 and TRBJ2-1 genes, the complete variable region becomes EAGVAQSPRYKIIEKRQSVAFWCNPISGHATLYWYQQILGQGPKLLIQFQNNGVVDDSQLPKDRFSAERLKGVDSTLKIQPAKLEDSAVYLCASSGDITYNEQFFGPGTRLTVL.